Given below is one T cell receptor (beta chain) in context. The sample belongs to a study of blood T cells in healthy people across ages. The CDR3 length is 16 residues. V shed 4 bases, J shed 3 bases, and the junction held 10 bases outside the gene matches. Germline V gene sequence: CDR1 LGHNA, CDR2 YNFKEQ. Primed by a sample-barcoded 5' primer and a J-beta primer mix, a second PCR proceeded for 7 to 11 cycles. TCRdb re-called the 5' RACE reads with MiXCR, one entry per CDR3 protein. The profile covers 980,000 or so distinct CDR3 sequences, with around 48% appearing a single time and 13% taken by the ten largest.

Source material: blood. The chain joins TRBV4-2 to TRBJ2-5; 8 bases line up with TRBD2. The receptor comes from a young man in good health. CDR3 nucleotide sequence: TGTGCCAGCAGCCCCAGCGGGACTAGACAAAAAGAGACCCAGTACTTC. It yields the protein CASSPSGTRQKETQYF.